This T cell receptor (beta chain) was recovered during a study of T-cell reconstitution after alpha-beta-depleted transplantation in children (dated by TCRdb to 2016 to 2017). In terms of the full investigation: T-cell immune reconstitution after TCRalphabeta/CD19-depleted allogeneic hematopoietic cell transplantation in children was quantitatively tracked in the study by means of TCR repertoire profiling.

Sequences SGHRS (CDR1) and YFSETQ (CDR2) are obtained from the germline V gene. Between the V and J ends, shortened by 3 bases and 0 bases respectively, the junction contains 13 bases. The CDR3 runs 17 residues from the cysteine to the phenylalanine. The DNA shown is the 51-base CDR3, in frame from base 1. On this clonotype itself: The antigen this receptor binds is unknown. No quality values exist for individual bases; no much larger clone is one base distant.

The intended sense of this specimen's treatment or condition label: allogeneic hematopoietic cell transplantation with graft depleted of TCRalphabeta T cells and CD19 B cells. The children who served as transplant recipients had been given grafts of TCRalphabeta/CD19-depleted allogeneic hematopoietic cells. Libraries were prepared through PCR. Sequencing took place on an Illumina HiSeq 2500. Molecular barcoding was employed in the preparation of TCR libraries, with unique molecular identifiers being used to normalize TCRbeta repertoire quantification. TCRdb reworked the public reads: Q25 trimming with fastp, MiXCR clone assembly, productive beta chains retained. Each CDR3 protein gets just one entry, which takes the most common genes and DNA from the rows behind it. Here the sample has around 110,000 distinct CDR3 sequences; 10% occur a single time. The top ten constitute approximately 36% of the sample.

The study at large found these results: Apparently early alphabetaT-cell count recovery about two months after transplant reportedly relied on only several hundred rapidly expanded clones derived from non-depleted graft cells. In some patients, high TCRbeta diversity at day 60 was attributed to recipient T cells and intrathymic progenitors that had survived conditioning. Hyperexpanded clone frequencies declined over subsequent months; after one year, T-cell counts and TCRbeta diversity were mostly attributed to newly produced T cells.

This clonotype originated in a boy aged 2 to 9 with acute lymphoblastic leukemia, due to receive a stem cell transplant. The V and J segments used are TRBV5-1 and TRBJ1-6, with the D gene too uncertain to name. The source material was PBMCs, sampled before TCRalphabeta/CD19-depleted stem cell transplant. The DNA sequence is TGCGCCAGCAGCTCGGGCCTTAGCAGCTCCTATAATTCACCCCTCCACTTT. It translates as CASSSGLSSSYNSPLHF.